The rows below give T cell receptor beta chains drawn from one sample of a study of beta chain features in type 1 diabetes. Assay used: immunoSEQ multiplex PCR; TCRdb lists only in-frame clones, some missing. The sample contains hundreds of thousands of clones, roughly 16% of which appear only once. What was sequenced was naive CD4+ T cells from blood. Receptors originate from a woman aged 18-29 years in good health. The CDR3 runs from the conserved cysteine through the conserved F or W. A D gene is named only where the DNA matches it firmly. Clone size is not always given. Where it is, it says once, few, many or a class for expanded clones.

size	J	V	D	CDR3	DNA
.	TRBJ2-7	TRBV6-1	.	CASSEATYEQYF	TGTGCCAGCAGTGAAGCTACCTACGAGCAGTACTTC
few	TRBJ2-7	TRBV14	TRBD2	CASSQRGTSGIYEQYF	TGTGCCAGCAGCCAACGCGGGACTAGCGGTATCTACGAGCAGTACTTC
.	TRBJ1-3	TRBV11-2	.	CASSFVGNTIYF	TGTGCCAGCAGCTTTGTCGGAAACACCATATATTTT
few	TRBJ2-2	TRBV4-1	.	CASRRGPNTGELFF	TGCGCCAGCAGAAGGGGACCGAACACCGGGGAGCTGTTTTTT
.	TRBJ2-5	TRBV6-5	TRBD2	CASSYSGSSETQYF	TGTGCCAGCAGTTATAGCGGGAGTTCGGAGACCCAGTACTTC
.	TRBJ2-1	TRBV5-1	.	CASSLFPGSGDEQFF	TGCGCCAGCAGCTTGTTTCCGGGTTCAGGCGATGAGCAGTTCTTC
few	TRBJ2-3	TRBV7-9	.	CASSSGADTQYF	TGTGCCAGCTCTTCGGGGGCCGATACGCAGTATTTT
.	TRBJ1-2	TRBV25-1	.	CASSEYQGGGYTF	TGTGCCAGCAGTGAATATCAGGGAGGGGGCTACACCTTC
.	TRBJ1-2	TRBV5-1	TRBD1	CASSLDRDYGYTF	TGCGCCAGCAGCCTGGACAGGGACTATGGCTACACCTTC
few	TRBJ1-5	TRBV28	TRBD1	CASSLGDRAQPQHF	TGTGCCAGCAGTTTAGGGGACAGGGCGCAGCCCCAGCATTTT
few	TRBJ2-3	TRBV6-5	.	CATRLLRGADTQYF	TGTGCCACTCGACTCCTCCGTGGGGCAGATACGCAGTATTTT
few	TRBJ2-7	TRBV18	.	CASSPGLVSYEQYF	TGTGCCAGCTCACCAGGTTTGGTCTCCTACGAGCAGTACTTC
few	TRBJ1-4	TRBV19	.	CASSENSATNEKLFF	TGTGCCAGTAGTGAGAATTCTGCAACTAATGAAAAACTGTTTTTT
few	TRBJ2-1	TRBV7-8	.	CASSLILVRGGLNEQFF	TGTGCCAGCAGCTTAATTCTTGTCAGGGGAGGACTAAATGAGCAGTTCTTC
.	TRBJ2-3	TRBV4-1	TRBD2	CASSQGAGWSTDTQYF	TGCGCCAGCAGCCAAGGAGCGGGATGGTCCACAGATACGCAGTATTTT
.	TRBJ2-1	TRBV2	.	CASSEGRAEQFF	TGTGCCAGCAGTGAAGGGCGGGCTGAGCAGTTCTTC
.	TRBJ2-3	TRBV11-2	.	CASSFHRTDTQYF	TGTGCCAGCAGCTTTCACAGGACAGATACGCAGTATTTT
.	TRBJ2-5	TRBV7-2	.	CASSLSNSRVETQYF	TGTGCCAGCAGCTTATCCAACAGCCGGGTCGAGACCCAGTACTTC
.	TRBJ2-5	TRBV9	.	CASSVGLIGGQGFGETQYF	TGTGCCAGCAGCGTAGGTCTAATCGGTGGGCAGGGTTTTGGGGAGACCCAGTACTTC
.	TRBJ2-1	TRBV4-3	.	CASSHRLGDEQFF	TGCGCCAGCAGCCATAGATTAGGGGATGAGCAGTTCTTC
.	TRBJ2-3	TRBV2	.	CASSDLADTQYF	TGTGCCAGCAGTGACCTAGCAGATACGCAGTATTTT
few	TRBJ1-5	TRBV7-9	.	CASSQQGQPQHF	TGTGCCAGCAGCCAACAGGGTCAGCCCCAGCATTTT
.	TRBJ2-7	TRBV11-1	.	CASSFTGTEYYEQYF	TGTGCCAGCAGCTTTACGGGGACCGAGTATTACGAGCAGTACTTC
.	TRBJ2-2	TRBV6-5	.	CASSLKLNTGELFF	TGTGCCAGCAGCCTCAAGCTTAACACCGGGGAGCTGTTTTTT
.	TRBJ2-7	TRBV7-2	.	CASSLDGTGPYEQYF	TGTGCCAGCAGCTTAGACGGGACTGGTCCCTACGAGCAGTACTTC
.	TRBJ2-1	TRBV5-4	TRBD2	CASSSTGTSGYNEQFF	TGTGCCAGCAGCTCTACCGGGACTAGCGGGTACAATGAGCAGTTCTTC